Following are 28 T cell receptor beta chains from one sample sequenced in a study of CD8+ T cells in alopecia areata. Extracted from the samples, RNA was reverse transcribed into cDNA to serve as the sequencing template. Profiled with immunoSEQ multiplex PCR; TCRdb holds only in-frame clones, not every one. The data show under 200,000 clones, approximately 60% seen once. The treatment is: oral pan-JAK inhibitor, 5-10 mg twice daily. The specimen was CD4+ T cells sorted from blood, collected at week 24, from a patient treated with tofacitinib. The source is a human donor with alopecia areata.

Only a few counts were recorded for this clone. The chain carries TRBV30 and TRBJ2-5; D tentatively fits TRBD1 or TRBD2 (5 bases each). V lost 2 bases, J lost 3 bases, and 16 bases lay in between. The length of the CDR3 is 15 residues. Looked up from germline, CDR1 is GTSNPN and CDR2 is SVGIG (reference sequence). The CDR3 region has the DNA TGTGCCTGGAGTCGGGGCCATGGGAACAAAGAGACCCAGTACTTC. Translated, it gives CAWSRGHGNKETQYF.

A single count supports this clone. The rearrangement uses TRBV5-1 and TRBJ2-6; D is ambiguous. With 3 bases removed from V and 2 bases from J, the gap between germline ends came to 15 bases. Germline CDR1 reads SGHRS; CDR2 reads YFSETQ. The CDR3 extends over 17 amino acids. The CDR3 sequence: CASSSTVVGAGANVLTF. The CDR3 DNA reads TGCGCCAGCAGCTCTACTGTCGTTGGGGCTGGGGCCAACGTCCTGACTTTC.

Details on this clone: Other DNA variants within this sample encode the same CDR3. The CDR3 loop reads CSARRQGTYEQYF. The CDR3 DNA reads as TGCAGCGCACGTAGACAGGGTACCTACGAGCAGTACTTC. The V call is TRBV29-1, the J call TRBJ2-7, with TRBD1 identical over 7 bases. Germline loops: CDR1 SQVTM, CDR2 ANQGSEA. The trim removed 7 bases at V and 2 bases at J, leaving 8 bases unmatched. This CDR3 spans 13 amino acids.

This clone was seen once. The rearrangement uses TRBV29-1 and TRBJ2-4, with D perhaps TRBD1 (5 bases). Trimming took off 5 bases at V and 0 bases at J, with 8 bases between the two ends. Germline V gene lookup returns CDR1 SQVTM and CDR2 ANQGSEA. The CDR3 runs 13 residues. Here the CDR3 reads CSVRQIAKNIQYF. CDR3 DNA sequence: TGCAGCGTTAGACAGATAGCCAAAAACATTCAGTACTTC.

The chain employs TRBV6-5 and TRBJ1-5, with D hard to call. Germline V gives CDR1 MNHEY, CDR2 SVGAGI. Trimming left V 0 bases short and J 7 bases short, with 13 bases between. This CDR3 region has 15 residues. This CDR3 reads CASSYSYEEVQPQHF. CDR3 bases: TGTGCCAGCAGTTACTCGTATGAAGAGGTGCAGCCCCAGCATTTT.

In its sample, this clone was seen a few times. This rearrangement joins TRBV2 to TRBJ1-2, with TRBD1 matching 7 bases. From germline, CDR1 is SNHLY and CDR2 FYNNEI. This CDR3 comprises 15 residues. The V gene end was trimmed by 5 bases and the J gene end by 5 bases; junction bases not matched to a gene: 11. The CDR3 DNA is TGTGCCAGCAGTCTACGGTTATCAGGGGGGTATGGCTACACCTTC. Translating gives CASSLRLSGGYGYTF.

This chain links TRBV5-1 with TRBJ1-1, with D perhaps matching TRBD1 (5 bases). The CDR3 contains 12 residues. Germline V gene data show CDR1 as SGHRS and CDR2 as YFSETQ. Trimming shortened V by 4 bases and J by 1 base, and 5 bases separated the two germline ends. The CDR3 DNA reads TGCGCCAGCAGCACAGGGAACACTGAAGCTTTCTTT. It codes for CASSTGNTEAFF.

This clone has a handful of counts. This chain joins TRBV2 and TRBJ1-6, with 9 bases aligning to TRBD1. V gave up 8 bases and J gave up 6 bases; unmatched junction bases: 5. The CDR3 runs 14 residues. Germline V CDR1 and CDR2: SNHLY, FYNNEI. The CDR3 spells CASGRDRANSPLHF. The CDR3 DNA is TGTGCCAGCGGCCGGGACAGGGCTAATTCACCCCTCCACTTT.

This clone was seen a few times. CDR3 residues: CASSIGTGSTDTQYF. CDR3 DNA: TGCGCCAGCAGCATAGGGACAGGGAGCACAGATACGCAGTATTTT. The chain uses TRBV5-1 and TRBJ2-3, with TRBD1 identical over 9 bases. Trimming removed 4 bases from V and 0 bases from J; junction bases left unmatched: 3. From germline, CDR1 is SGHRS and CDR2 YFSETQ. The CDR3 loop spans 15 amino acids.

This clone was seen a few times. This sequence joins TRBV11-3 and TRBJ2-7; possibly TRBD2 for D (6 bases). The length of the CDR3 is 14 residues. Trimming shortened V by 5 bases and J by 5 bases, and 16 bases separated the two germline ends. CDR1 is SGHNT, CDR2 YENEEA, per germline. The CDR3 region has the DNA TGTGCCAGCAGCCTCGGGCAGTCGGGGGACGAGCAGTACTTC. It is translated as CASSLGQSGDEQYF.

This clone was counted only a few times. This chain joins TRBV2 and TRBJ2-3, with D possibly TRBD1 on 5 matching bases. This CDR3 region has 16 residues. Germline lookup yields CDR1 SNHLY and CDR2 FYNNEI. V was cut by 2 bases and J by 2 bases, with 14 bases left in between. In DNA, the CDR3 is TGTGCCAGCAGTGAACGGTTAGGCAGGGCCACAGATACGCAGTATTTT. Translation gives CASSERLGRATDTQYF.

CDR3 protein: CASSQIPKGEQYF. The CDR3 DNA sequence: TGCGCCAGCAGCCAAATTCCAAAGGGAGAGCAGTACTTC. The chain uses TRBV4-1 and TRBJ2-7, with D unclear. Trimming stripped 2 bases from V and 7 bases from J, with 12 bases between. The CDR3 spans 13 residues. Germline CDR1 reads MGHRA; CDR2 reads YSYEKL.

V is TRBV30 and J is TRBJ2-1; D perhaps matches TRBD2 (5 bases). CDR3 length: 16 amino acids. The V gene's germline CDR1 is GTSNPN and CDR2 SVGIG (reference sequence). The V end was cut by 0 bases, the J end by 5 bases, with 17 bases between. The CDR3 coding sequence is TGTGCCTGGAGTGTACGAAGAGGGTATCAGGACAATGAGCAGTTCTTC. Translation: CAWSVRRGYQDNEQFF. Variable domain in full (rest from reference TRBV30 and TRBJ2-1): SQTIHQWPATLVQPVGSPLSLECTVEGTSNPNLYWYRQAAGRGLQLLFYSVGIGQISSEVPQNLSASRPQDRQFILSSKKLLLSDSGFYLCAWSVRRGYQDNEQFFGPGTRLTVL.

The chain couples TRBV29-1 to TRBJ1-1, with TRBD1 as a possible D gene (5 bases). Germline V gene sequence: CDR1 SQVTM, CDR2 ANQGSEA. The CDR3 consists of 14 residues. V lost 5 bases to trimming and J lost 3 bases, with 16 bases between them. The CDR3 DNA reads TGCAGCGTTCGGCACAGGCTGAAGGACACTGAAGCTTTCTTT. The encoded protein is CSVRHRLKDTEAFF.

This rearrangement joins TRBV19 to TRBJ1-2; a possible D gene is TRBD1 (5 bases). Trimming cost V 3 bases and J 5 bases, with 16 bases left between them. The CDR3 extends over 15 amino acids. In germline, CDR1 is LNHDA, CDR2 SQIVND (reference sequence). In nucleotides, the CDR3 is TGTGCCAGTAGTATGGGGACCCAAGAGGGGTATGGCTACACCTTC. It codes for CASSMGTQEGYGYTF. Looking up the rest from reference TRBV19 and TRBJ1-2 gives the full variable domain: DGGITQSPKYLFRKEGQNVTLSCEQNLNHDAMYWYRQDPGQGLRLIYYSQIVNDFQKGDIAEGYSVSREKKESFPLTVTSAQKNPTAFYLCASSMGTQEGYGYTFGSGTRLTVV.

The chain links TRBV5-1 to TRBJ2-1; D possibly uses TRBD1 or TRBD2 (7 bases each). CDR3 length equals 15 residues. The V gene's germline CDR1 is SGHRS and CDR2 YFSETQ. V was shortened by 4 bases and J by 4 bases, with 15 bases between the two germline ends. The CDR3 sequence: CASSGTGEGYNEQFF. In DNA form, the CDR3 reads TGCGCCAGCAGCGGTACAGGGGAGGGTTACAATGAGCAGTTCTTC.

The chain uses TRBV6-5 and TRBJ2-7, with 11 bases matching TRBD2. The CDR3 extends over 15 amino acids. CDR1 and CDR2 from the germline V gene are MNHEY and SVGAGI. V gave up 6 bases and J gave up 1 base; unmatched junction bases: 5. CDR3 sequence: CASSLLAGVSYEQYF. CDR3 nucleotide sequence: TGTGCCAGCAGCTTACTAGCGGGGGTGTCCTACGAGCAGTACTTC.

In nucleotides, the CDR3 is TGCAGCCTTACGAGGGATGAGACCCAGTACTTC. Amino acid sequence: CSLTRDETQYF. This sequence joins TRBV29-1 and TRBJ2-5; maybe TRBD2 (5 bases). The germline V gene has CDR1 SQVTM and CDR2 ANQGSEA. V dropped 8 bases and J dropped 5 bases, with 12 bases sitting between them. The CDR3 is made up of 11 amino acids.

V is TRBV30 and J is TRBJ1-6; D possibly corresponds to TRBD1 (6 bases). Germline lookup yields CDR1 GTSNPN and CDR2 SVGIG (reference sequence). The length of the CDR3 is 13 residues. Trimming took off 1 base at V and 12 bases at J, with 13 bases between the two ends. The chain's CDR3 is CAWSARGRGPLHF. The CDR3 nucleotides are TGTGCCTGGAGTGCCAGGGGCAGAGGACCCCTCCACTTT.

V is TRBV4-1 and J is TRBJ1-4, with 7 bases aligning to TRBD1. The V and J ends lost 3 bases and 7 bases, in that order; junction bases with no gene match: 8. The CDR3 spans 15 residues. The V gene's germline CDR1 is MGHRA and CDR2 YSYEKL. CDR3 DNA: TGCGCCAGCAGCCAGGCAGGGGGGACGGGTGAAAAACTGTTTTTT. Encoded protein: CASSQAGGTGEKLFF.

The rearrangement uses TRBV30 and TRBJ1-1; no clear D gene. V lost 3 bases to trimming and J lost 3 bases, with 11 bases between them. The CDR3 covers 13 residues. Looked up from germline, CDR1 is GTSNPN and CDR2 is SVGIG (reference sequence). CDR3 bases: TGTGCCTGGAGCTTGTCCCGGGACACTGAAGCTTTCTTT. Translating it yields CAWSLSRDTEAFF.

The chain recombines TRBV2 with TRBJ1-2, with D possibly TRBD1 on 5 matching bases. With 2 bases removed from V and 6 bases from J, the gap between germline ends came to 10 bases. The CDR3 is made up of 13 amino acids. The germline V gene has CDR1 SNHLY and CDR2 FYNNEI. CDR3 DNA: TGTGCCAGCAGTGAACAGGGATTGGATGGCTACACCTTC. It encodes CASSEQGLDGYTF. Using reference TRBV2 and TRBJ1-2 for the parts outside the CDR3, the full variable domain is EPEVTQTPSHQVTQMGQEVILRCVPISNHLYFYWYRQILGQKVEFLVSFYNNEISEKSEIFDDQFSVERPDGSNFTLKIRSTKLEDSAMYFCASSEQGLDGYTFGSGTRLTVV.

The chain uses TRBV5-4 and TRBJ1-6; TRBD1 might be the D (5 bases). V lost 4 bases to trimming and J lost 0 bases, with 11 bases between them. Germline V CDR1 and CDR2: SGHNT, YYREEE (reference sequence). The CDR3 has 16 residues. The chain's CDR3 is CASSPGHSSYNSPLHF. The CDR3 bases are TGTGCCAGCAGCCCTGGACACAGCTCCTATAATTCACCCCTCCACTTT.

This clone appeared a single time. V gene TRBV15 combines with J gene TRBJ1-1; 8 bases map to TRBD1. Germline CDR1 LNHNV, CDR2 YYDKDF (reference sequence). The CDR3 runs 16 residues. Trimming at V came to 0 bases and at J to 8 bases, leaving 11 bases not matched to a gene. CDR3 sequence reads: CATSRDVTLNRGEAFF. The DNA for the CDR3 is TGTGCCACCAGCAGAGATGTCACGCTTAACAGGGGGGAAGCTTTCTTT.

The chain links TRBV29-1 to TRBJ1-2, with 9 bases identical to TRBD1. The V segment lost 5 bases and the J segment 8 bases; nucleotides outside the gene matches: 9. This CDR3 comprises 13 residues. Germline assignment: CDR1 SQVTM and CDR2 ANQGSEA. The CDR3, as DNA: TGCAGCGTTAACACAGGGACAGGGAAAGGCTACACCTTC. This encodes CSVNTGTGKGYTF. The full variable domain, with the rest looked up from reference TRBV29-1 and TRBJ1-2, is SAVISQKPSRDICQRGTSLTIQCQVDSQVTMMFWYRQQPGQSLTLIATANQGSEATYESGFVIDKFPISRPNLTFSTLTVSNMSPEDSSIYLCSVNTGTGKGYTFGSGTRLTVV.

This rearrangement joins TRBV18 to TRBJ1-1, with D perhaps matching TRBD1 (6 bases). Trimming shortened V by 5 bases and J by 4 bases, and 23 bases separated the two germline ends. The CDR3 length is 17 residues. Germline CDR1 is KGHSH and CDR2 is LQKENI. The CDR3 reads CASSTPNGGPKVTEAFF. The CDR3 DNA reads as TGTGCCAGCTCAACCCCGAACGGGGGGCCGAAAGTCACTGAAGCTTTCTTT.

The V gene is TRBV5-6, the J gene TRBJ1-4, with 9 nucleotides matching TRBD1. The CDR3 runs to 14 residues. The germline gives CDR1 SGHDT, CDR2 YYEEEE. Losses at the gene ends were 4 bases for V and 5 bases for J; bases not matched to a gene: 3. The CDR3, as DNA: TGTGCCAGCAGCCTCGGGACAGGGAATGAAAAACTGTTTTTT. It translates to CASSLGTGNEKLFF.

The rearrangement uses TRBV6-1 and TRBJ1-1; tentatively, D is TRBD1 (5 bases). CDR3 length: 15 amino acids. Between the trimmed V and J ends, which lost 6 bases and 1 base, there was a span of 15 bases. From germline, CDR1 is MNHNS and CDR2 SASEGT. CDR3 coding DNA: TGTGCCAGCAGCGGGTCTTCAGGGCGGAACACTGAAGCTTTCTTT. Its translation is CASSGSSGRNTEAFF.